Described below is a single T cell receptor beta chain sequence and its context. Its cognate antigen is unknown. The data originate from a study of T cell clusters in autoimmune cytopenias. Study conclusions and caveats: Primary autoimmune cytopenia patients seemingly lacked the physiological T cell clusters found in healthy donors.

Multiplex touch-down PCR amplified TRB using TRB-A and TRB-B pools in one tube. TCRdb reprocessed the multiplex PCR reads and keeps a single row for each CDR3 protein, giving no DNA. Its clone listing holds roughly 3,800 distinct CDR3 sequences. TRB amplification used approximately 250 ng of peripheral blood genomic DNA. These same data were also listed under a study on T cell repertoires in aging, cancer and after chemotherapy.

The sample consisted of peripheral blood. The TCR was taken from a human donor in good health.

The CDR3 is CASSEELAGGPELVETQYF. This chain joins TRBV6-1 and TRBJ2-5; TCRdb outputs TRBD2, but without DNA this stays unchecked. CDR3 length equals 19 residues. Germline V lookup: CDR1 MNHNS, CDR2 SASEGT.